Included here is one TCR beta chain sequence, with context. Different DNA sequences within this sample yield the same CDR3. This table comes from immunoSEQ multiplex PCR, and its TCRdb copy is limited to in-frame clones, with some not included. Among around 200,000 clones listed, roughly 84% were seen once. The data originate from a study of blood T cell repertoires in COVID-19. V was clipped by 4 bases and J by 2 bases; unmatched bases: 2. CDR1 and CDR2 from the germline V gene are SGHRS and YFSETQ. This CDR3 contains 14 residues. This TCR was recovered from a man aged 50 to 60 with active or convalescent COVID-19. The sequencing input was peripheral blood. The rearrangement uses TRBV5-1 and TRBJ2-2, with 7 bases lining up with TRBD1. CDR3 region: CASSRDSNTGELFF. CDR3 coding DNA: TGCGCCAGCAGCAGGGACAGTAACACCGGGGAGCTGTTTTTT.